This record covers a single T cell receptor (beta chain). Its antigen is as yet unknown. This sample stems from a study of T-cell memory formation after mild COVID-19. Study summary: Clusters were largely donor specific.

Using constant-segment primers, 5'RACE produced TCR alpha and TCR beta cDNA libraries carrying sample barcodes and UMIs. From the 5' RACE reads, TCRdb called clonotypes with MiXCR, one entry per CDR3 protein. This table holds about 270,000 distinct CDR3 sequences, approximately 15% found once. Trimming pared 3 bases from V and 5 bases from J, leaving 14 bases between. The CDR3 extends over 15 amino acids. CDR1 is MNHEY, CDR2 SMNVEV, per germline (reference sequence). Study findings and constraints: Some clones that responded turned up in pre-infection memory, which suggests that cross-reactive memory joined in.

The gene calls are TRBV27 and TRBJ1-5; TRBD1 is a possible D gene (5 bases). The sequencing sample was made of PBMCs or a T cell subset sorted from them (not recorded which). This clonotype was obtained from an adult woman who had mild COVID-19 (a few samples of this study predate the infection). Cell type and time point are not known. The CDR3 DNA sequence: TGTGCCAGCAGTTTGACTCGGGGAGGGGATCAGCCCCAGCATTTT. This sequence encodes CASSLTRGGDQPQHF.